The clone carrying this T cell receptor beta chain came up a few times. CD4+ cells of the naive, central memory, regulatory and stem cell-like memory types were sorted via CD45RO/CCR7/CD25/CD127/CD95/CD27. Germline values: CDR1 MNHEY, CDR2 SMNVEV (reference sequence). The CDR3 is 15 residues long. The V and J ends lost 9 bases and 3 bases, in that order; junction bases with no gene match: 9. These data originate in a study of beta chain features in type 1 diabetes. Since all of the isolated RNA was reverse transcribed, expressed TCRB transcripts were what got sequenced. Generated by immunoSEQ multiplex PCR, the TCRdb table keeps only in-frame clones and is missing some. The table lists hundreds of thousands of clones, around 13% of them singletons, with about 0.034% in the top ten.

The chain has TRBV27 and TRBJ2-1; TRBD1 aligns across 9 bases. The source material was naive CD4+ T cells from blood. The origin of this receptor is a man aged 30 to 45 in good health. The CDR3 DNA reads TGTGCCAGTTCCTTCGGACAGGGGAGCTACAATGAGCAGTTCTTC. This gives the protein CASSFGQGSYNEQFF.